This T cell receptor beta chain emerged from a study of radiation and T cells in renal cell carcinoma. Study-wide background: Nephrectomy followed 15 Gy stereotactic body radiation by 4 weeks. Points from the study as a whole: From baseline, blood top tumor clonotypes peaked at 2 weeks post-radiation.

Method: immunoSEQ multiplex PCR; TCRdb's copy keeps in-frame clones and lacks some. Among about 150,000 clones listed, around 89% were seen once. Comment on this clone: The antigen is undetermined.

Indicated time point: baseline pretreatment blood. Treatment denoted: 15 Gy SBRT to primary tumor, nephrectomy 4 weeks later. Serial blood draws occurred at baseline and 2 and 4 weeks post-SBRT. The CDR3 is 15 residues long. The germline CDR1 and CDR2 sequences are SGHTS and YDEGEE. V gave up 3 bases and J gave up 0 bases, with 10 bases separating them. The source of this sequence is a woman in her 70s with renal cell carcinoma. The input for sequencing was blood, taken from a patient whose treatment included radiotherapy and nephrectomy. The J gene is TRBJ2-1, the V gene TRBV5-8; D is perhaps TRBD1 or TRBD2 (5 bases each). The CDR3 sequence is CASSWDGNSYNEQFF. In DNA form, the CDR3 reads TGTGCCAGCAGCTGGGACGGAAACTCCTACAATGAGCAGTTCTTC.